This T cell receptor beta chain was recovered during a study of blood T cell repertoires in COVID-19. Study as a whole: Whether acute or convalescent, the COVID-19 samples came from the United States, Italy and Spain.

Generated by immunoSEQ multiplex PCR, the TCRdb table keeps only in-frame clones and is missing some. This sample yields about 160,000 clones, of which approximately 87% are seen a single time; 6% to 8.5% belongs to the top ten. Germline lookup yields CDR1 MNHEY and CDR2 SVGAGI. The V and J ends lost 7 bases and 7 bases, in that order; junction bases with no gene match: 5. The CDR3 sequence is 12 residues long. Participants' own reports of clinical history determined their cohort assignment. Material: PBMCs or T cells enriched from blood (not recorded which). J is TRBJ2-7 and V is TRBV6-5; TRBD1 matches 9 bases. The receptor was derived from a woman aged 50 to 60 who had recovered from COVID-19. The CDR3 protein is CASTGTGREQYF. The CDR3 DNA reads as TGTGCCAGCACCGGGACAGGGCGAGAGCAGTACTTC.